This T cell receptor (beta chain) stems from a study of response to subunit inactivated influenza vaccine. Study-level findings and limits: Each seasonal influenza vaccination recruits few new T cells, the authors suggested.

Looked up from germline, CDR1 is MNHEY and CDR2 is SVGEGT. The V and J ends lost 10 bases and 0 bases respectively, with 13 bases between them. The CDR3 extends over 14 amino acids. This clonotype occurred a few times. No antigen is known for it. TCRdb re-called the RT-PCR reads with MiXCR, one entry per CDR3 protein. The sample lists more than 400,000 distinct CDR3 sequences; roughly 9.8% were seen once. The TCR sequence derives from a man aged 45-65 years who received an inactivated influenza vaccine. The chain combines TRBV6-2 or TRBV6-3 with TRBJ2-1; D is possibly TRBD1 or TRBD2 (5 bases each). This specimen was PBMCs from blood, taken roughly 48 days after vaccination. CDR3 DNA sequence: TGTGCCACTACCGGGACGAACTCCTACAATGAGCAGTTCTTC. It is translated as CATTGTNSYNEQFF.